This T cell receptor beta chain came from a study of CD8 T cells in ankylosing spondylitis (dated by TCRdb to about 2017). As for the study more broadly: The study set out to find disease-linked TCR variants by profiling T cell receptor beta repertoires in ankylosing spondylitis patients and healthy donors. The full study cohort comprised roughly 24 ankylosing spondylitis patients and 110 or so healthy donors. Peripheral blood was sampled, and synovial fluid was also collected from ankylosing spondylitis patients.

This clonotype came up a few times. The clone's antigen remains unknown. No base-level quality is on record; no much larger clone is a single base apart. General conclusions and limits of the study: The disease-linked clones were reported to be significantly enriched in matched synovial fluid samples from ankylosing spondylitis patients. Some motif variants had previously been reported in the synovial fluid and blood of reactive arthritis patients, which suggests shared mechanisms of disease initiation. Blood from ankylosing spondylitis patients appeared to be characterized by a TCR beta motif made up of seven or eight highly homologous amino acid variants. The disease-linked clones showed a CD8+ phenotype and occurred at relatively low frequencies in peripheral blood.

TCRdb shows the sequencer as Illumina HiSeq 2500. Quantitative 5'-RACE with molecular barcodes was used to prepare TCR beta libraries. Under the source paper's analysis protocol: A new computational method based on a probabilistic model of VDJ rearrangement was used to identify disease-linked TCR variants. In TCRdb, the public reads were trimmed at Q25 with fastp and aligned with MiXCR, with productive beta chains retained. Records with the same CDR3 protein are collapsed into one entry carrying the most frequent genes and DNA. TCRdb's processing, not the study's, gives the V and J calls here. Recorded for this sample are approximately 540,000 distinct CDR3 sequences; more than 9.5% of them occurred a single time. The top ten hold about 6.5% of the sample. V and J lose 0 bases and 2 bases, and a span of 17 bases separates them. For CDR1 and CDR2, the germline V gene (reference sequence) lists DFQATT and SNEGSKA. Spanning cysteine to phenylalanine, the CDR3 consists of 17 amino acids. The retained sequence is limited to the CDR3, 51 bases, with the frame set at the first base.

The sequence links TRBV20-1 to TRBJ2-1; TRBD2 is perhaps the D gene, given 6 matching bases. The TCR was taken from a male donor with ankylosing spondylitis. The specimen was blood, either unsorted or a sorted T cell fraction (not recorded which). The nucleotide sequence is TGCAGTGCTAGAGACCCTTGGGGTAGCGGTCCCTACAATGAGCAGTTCTTC. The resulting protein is CSARDPWGSGPYNEQFF.